This TCR beta chain was recorded in a study of blood T cell repertoires in COVID-19 (dated by TCRdb to the early 2020s). Notes on the research overall: Samples covering the acute and convalescent phases of COVID-19 were provided by collaborators in the United States, Italy and Spain. The material from the prospective study consisted of cDNA or gDNA derived from T cells, B-cell-depleted T cells, or PBMCs. The dataset comprised deeply sampled blood TCRbeta repertoires from subjects exposed to, actively infected with, or recovered from COVID-19. The repertoires were made available in a free public database intended to serve as a resource for research on the immune response to SARS-CoV-2. The samples were drawn from the first 160 participants of the ongoing ImmuneRACE study and from 1,200 or so subjects provided by 6 global collaborators. The sample metadata nearly always contained a de-identified subject ID, COVID-19 status, age in years and sex. Where HLA class I and class II types were available, the types were taken from metadata supplied by the sample provider, not from assay-based typing.

This clone was counted a single time. Its antigen is still unknown. No quality values exist for individual bases; no much larger clone is one base distant. Results the study describes overall, beyond this receptor: How much clinical and demographic metadata was included differed by source and by participant, and the metadata was provided uncurated.

The CDR3 runs 13 residues from the cysteine to the phenylalanine. Of all the DNA, just the CDR3 is kept, 39 bases in frame from base 1. The germline V gene (reference sequence) supplies CDR1 MNHEY and CDR2 SMNVEV. After removal of 5 bases from V and 3 bases from J, the junction retains 2 bases not matched to a gene. Collaborating institutions collected whole blood in K2EDTA tubes following their own protocols. Collaborator samples were shipped for TCRbeta analysis as frozen whole blood, isolated PBMCs, or DNA extracted from either sample type. TCRbeta CDR3 regions were amplified from genomic DNA by means of the immunoSEQ Assay, a bias-controlled multiplex PCR. Per the source publication's procedure: Within the assay, amplification of reference gene primers was used to estimate how many nucleated cells each sample contained. Sequence reads were collapsed and filtered to measure the absolute abundance of every unique TCRbeta CDR3 rearrangement. For each sample, productive Simpson clonality was calculated by taking the square root of Simpson's diversity index across productive rearrangements. Here the immuneACCESS table is served through TCRdb, limited to in-frame sequences with V and J called. Missing clones are a known gap in these copies; in checked studies unresolved V genes cover under half, and the rest lacks a known reason. V and J calls plus clone size are reproduced from that table; the DNA served to infer D and trimming. Across this sample there are over 95,000 clones, with around 85% seen only once. The biggest ten clones account for around an eighth of the sample.

Sequenced material: peripheral blood. The sequence derives from a human donor in a cohort sampled during active COVID-19. Recombination linked TRBV27 to TRBJ2-7, with 9 bases matching TRBD1. The CDR3: CASSVTGGYEQYF. At the DNA level, the sequence is TGTGCCAGCAGTGTGACAGGGGGCTACGAGCAGTACTTC.